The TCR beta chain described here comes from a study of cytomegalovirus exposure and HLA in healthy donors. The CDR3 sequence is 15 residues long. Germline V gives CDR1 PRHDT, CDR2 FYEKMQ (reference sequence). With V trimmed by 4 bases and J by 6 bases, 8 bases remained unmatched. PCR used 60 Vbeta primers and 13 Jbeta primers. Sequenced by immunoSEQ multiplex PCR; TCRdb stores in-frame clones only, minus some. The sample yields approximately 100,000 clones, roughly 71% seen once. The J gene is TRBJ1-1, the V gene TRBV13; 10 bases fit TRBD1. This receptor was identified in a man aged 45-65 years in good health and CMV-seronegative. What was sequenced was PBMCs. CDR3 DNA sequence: TGTGCCAGCAGCTACTTTGGACAGGGGGATCCTGAAGCTTTCTTT. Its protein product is CASSYFGQGDPEAFF. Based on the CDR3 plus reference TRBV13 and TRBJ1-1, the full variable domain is AAGVIQSPRHLIKEKRETATLKCYPIPRHDTVYWYQQGPGQDPQFLISFYEKMQSDKGSIPDRFSAQQFSDYHSELNMSSLELGDSALYFCASSYFGQGDPEAFFGQGTRLTVV.